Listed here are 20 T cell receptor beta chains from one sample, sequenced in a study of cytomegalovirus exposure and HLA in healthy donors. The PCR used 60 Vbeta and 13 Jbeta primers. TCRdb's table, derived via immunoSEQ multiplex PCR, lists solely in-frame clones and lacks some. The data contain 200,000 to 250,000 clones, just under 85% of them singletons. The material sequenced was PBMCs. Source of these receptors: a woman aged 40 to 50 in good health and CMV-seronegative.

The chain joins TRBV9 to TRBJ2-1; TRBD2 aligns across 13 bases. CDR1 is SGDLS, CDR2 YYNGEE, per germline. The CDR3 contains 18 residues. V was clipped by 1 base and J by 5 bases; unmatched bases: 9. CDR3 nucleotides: TGTGCCAGCAGCGTACATCTAACTAGCGGGGGGGCCAACAATGAGCAGTTCTTC. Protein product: CASSVHLTSGGANNEQFF.

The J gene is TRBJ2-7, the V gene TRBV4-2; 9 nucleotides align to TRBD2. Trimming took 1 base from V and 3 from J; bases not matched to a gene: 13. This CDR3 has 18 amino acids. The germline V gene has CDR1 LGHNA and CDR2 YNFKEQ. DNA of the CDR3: TGTGCCAGCAGCCAAGCCGGCGGGGGGGGAATGGTTATCTACGAGCAGTACTTC. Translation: CASSQAGGGGMVIYEQYF.

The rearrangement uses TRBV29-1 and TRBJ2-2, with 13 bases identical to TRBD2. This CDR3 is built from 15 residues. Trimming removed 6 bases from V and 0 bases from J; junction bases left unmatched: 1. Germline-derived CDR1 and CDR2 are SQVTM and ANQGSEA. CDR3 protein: CSVGLAGPNTGELFF. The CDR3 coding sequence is TGCAGCGTGGGACTAGCGGGGCCGAACACCGGGGAGCTGTTTTTT.

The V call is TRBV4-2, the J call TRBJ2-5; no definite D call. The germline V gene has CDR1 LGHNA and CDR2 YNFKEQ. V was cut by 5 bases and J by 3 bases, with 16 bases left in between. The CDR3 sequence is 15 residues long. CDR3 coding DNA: TGTGCCAGCAGCGACGAGGCAGCGCGTGAAGAGACCCAGTACTTC. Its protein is CASSDEAAREETQYF.

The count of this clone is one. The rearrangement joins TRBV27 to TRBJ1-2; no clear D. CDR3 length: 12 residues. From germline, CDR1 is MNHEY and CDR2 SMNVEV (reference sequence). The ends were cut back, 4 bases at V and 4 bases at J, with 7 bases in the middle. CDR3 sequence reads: CASSSDSYGYTF. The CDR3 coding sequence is TGTGCCAGCAGTTCCGACTCCTATGGCTACACCTTC.

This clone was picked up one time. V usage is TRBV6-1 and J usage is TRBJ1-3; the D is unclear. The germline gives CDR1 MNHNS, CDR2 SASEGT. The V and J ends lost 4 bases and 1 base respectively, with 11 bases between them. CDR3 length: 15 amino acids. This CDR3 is CASSGEVFSGNTIYF. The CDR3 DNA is TGTGCCAGCAGTGGAGAGGTTTTTTCTGGAAACACCATATATTTT.

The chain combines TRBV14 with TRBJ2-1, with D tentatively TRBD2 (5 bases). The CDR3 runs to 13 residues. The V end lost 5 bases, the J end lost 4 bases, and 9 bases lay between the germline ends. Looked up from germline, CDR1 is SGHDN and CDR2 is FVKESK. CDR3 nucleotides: TGTGCCAGCAGCGTCGGGGTGTACAATGAGCAGTTCTTC. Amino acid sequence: CASSVGVYNEQFF.

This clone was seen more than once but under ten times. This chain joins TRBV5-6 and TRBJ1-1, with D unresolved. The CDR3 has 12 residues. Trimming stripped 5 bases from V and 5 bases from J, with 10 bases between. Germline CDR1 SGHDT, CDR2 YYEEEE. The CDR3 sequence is CASSSGWTEAFF. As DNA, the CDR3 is TGTGCCAGCAGTTCAGGATGGACTGAAGCTTTCTTT.

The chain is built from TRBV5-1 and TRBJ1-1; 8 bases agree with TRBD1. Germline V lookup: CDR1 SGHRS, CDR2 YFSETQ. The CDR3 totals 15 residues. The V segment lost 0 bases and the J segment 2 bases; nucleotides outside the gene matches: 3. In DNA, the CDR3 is TGCGCCAGCAGCTTGGGACAGGGGCGCAACACTGAAGCTTTCTTT. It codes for CASSLGQGRNTEAFF. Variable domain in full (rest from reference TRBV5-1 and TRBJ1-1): KAGVTQTPRYLIKTRGQQVTLSCSPISGHRSVSWYQQTPGQGLQFLFEYFSETQRNKGNFPGRFSGRQFSNSRSEMNVSTLELGDSALYLCASSLGQGRNTEAFFGQGTRLTVV.

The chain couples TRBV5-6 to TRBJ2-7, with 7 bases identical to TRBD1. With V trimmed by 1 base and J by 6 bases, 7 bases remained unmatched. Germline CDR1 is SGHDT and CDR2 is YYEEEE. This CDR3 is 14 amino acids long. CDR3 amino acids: CASSLSLTGREQYF. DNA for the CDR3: TGTGCCAGCAGCTTGTCCCTGACAGGGCGCGAGCAGTACTTC.

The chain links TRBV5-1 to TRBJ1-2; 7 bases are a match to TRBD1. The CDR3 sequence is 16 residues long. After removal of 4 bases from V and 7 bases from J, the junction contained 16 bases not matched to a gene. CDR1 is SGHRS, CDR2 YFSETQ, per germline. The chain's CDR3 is CASSPLGGSPLSGYTF. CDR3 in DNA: TGCGCCAGCAGCCCCCTAGGGGGCTCTCCCTTGAGTGGCTACACCTTC.

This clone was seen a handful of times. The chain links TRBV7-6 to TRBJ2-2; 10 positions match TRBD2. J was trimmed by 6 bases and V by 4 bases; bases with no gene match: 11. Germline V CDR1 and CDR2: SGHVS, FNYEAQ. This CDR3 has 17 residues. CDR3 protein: CASSSISGGTYSGELFF. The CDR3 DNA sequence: TGTGCCAGCAGCTCCATTAGCGGGGGGACGTACTCCGGGGAGCTGTTTTTT.

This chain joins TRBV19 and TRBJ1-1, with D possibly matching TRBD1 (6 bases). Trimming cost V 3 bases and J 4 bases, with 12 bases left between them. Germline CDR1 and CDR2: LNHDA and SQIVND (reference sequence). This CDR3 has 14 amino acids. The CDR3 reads CASSIGGARTEAFF. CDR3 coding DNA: TGTGCCAGTAGTATTGGGGGGGCGCGCACTGAAGCTTTCTTT.

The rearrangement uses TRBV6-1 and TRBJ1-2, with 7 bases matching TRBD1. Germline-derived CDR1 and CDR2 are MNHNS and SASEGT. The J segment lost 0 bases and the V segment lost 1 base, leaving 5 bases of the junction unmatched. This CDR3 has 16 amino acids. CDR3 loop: CASSEGTGPTNYGYTF. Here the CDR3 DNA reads TGTGCCAGCAGTGAAGGGACAGGACCCACTAACTATGGCTACACCTTC.

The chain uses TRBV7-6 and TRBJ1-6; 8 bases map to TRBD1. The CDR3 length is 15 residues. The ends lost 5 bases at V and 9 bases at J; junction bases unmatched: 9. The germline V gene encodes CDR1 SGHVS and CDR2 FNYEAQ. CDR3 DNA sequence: TGTGCCAGCAGCCCCGGACAGGGTTTGGGTTCACCCCTCCACTTT. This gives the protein CASSPGQGLGSPLHF.

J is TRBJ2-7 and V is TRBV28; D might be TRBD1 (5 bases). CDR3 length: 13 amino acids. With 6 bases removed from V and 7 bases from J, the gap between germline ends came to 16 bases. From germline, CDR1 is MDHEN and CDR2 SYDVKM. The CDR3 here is CASSPGLRGEQYF. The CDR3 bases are TGTGCCAGCAGCCCGGGTCTAAGGGGTGAGCAGTACTTC.

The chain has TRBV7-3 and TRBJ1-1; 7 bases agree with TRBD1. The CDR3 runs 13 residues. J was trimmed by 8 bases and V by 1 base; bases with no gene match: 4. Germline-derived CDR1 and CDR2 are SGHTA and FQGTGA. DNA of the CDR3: TGTGCCAGCAGCTTAATTGAGACAGGGGAAGCTTTCTTT. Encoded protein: CASSLIETGEAFF. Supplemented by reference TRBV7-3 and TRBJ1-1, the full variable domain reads GAGVSQTPSNKVTEKGKYVELRCDPISGHTALYWYRQSLGQGPEFLIYFQGTGAADDSGLPNDRFFAVRPEGSVSTLKIQRTERGDSAVYLCASSLIETGEAFFGQGTRLTVV.

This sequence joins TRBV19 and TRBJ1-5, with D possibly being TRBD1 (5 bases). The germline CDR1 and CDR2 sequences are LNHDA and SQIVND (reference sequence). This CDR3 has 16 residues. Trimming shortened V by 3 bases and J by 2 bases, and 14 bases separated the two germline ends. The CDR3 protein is CASSILSSRGNQPQHF. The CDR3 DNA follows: TGTGCCAGTAGTATTTTAAGTAGCAGGGGCAATCAGCCCCAGCATTTT.

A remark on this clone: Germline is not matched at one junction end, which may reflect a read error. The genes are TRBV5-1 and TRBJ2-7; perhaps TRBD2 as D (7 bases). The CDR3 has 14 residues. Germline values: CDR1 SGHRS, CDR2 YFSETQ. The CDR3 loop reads CASSLGGGRYEQYF. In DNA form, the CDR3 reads TGTGCCAGCAGCTTAGGGGGGGGGCGGTACGAGCAGTACTTC.

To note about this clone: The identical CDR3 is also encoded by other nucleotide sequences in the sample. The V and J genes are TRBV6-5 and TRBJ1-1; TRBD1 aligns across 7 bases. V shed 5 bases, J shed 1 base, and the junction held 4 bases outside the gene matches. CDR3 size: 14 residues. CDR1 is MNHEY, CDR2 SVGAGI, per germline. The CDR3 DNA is TGTGCCAGCAGTAGGGGGCGTGGGAACACTGAAGCTTTCTTT. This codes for CASSRGRGNTEAFF.